This note documents a single T cell receptor beta chain sequence. The germline V gene has CDR1 GTSNPN and CDR2 SVGIG (reference sequence). CDR3 length: 19 residues. V was shortened by 3 bases and J by 5 bases, with 26 bases between the two germline ends. While CD8+ and CD4+ T cells were isolated negatively, TEMRA cells were enriched by FACS. Random hexamers served to reverse transcribe roughly 0.5 to 1 ug RNA. Amplification of TCR beta CDR3 across 54 Vbeta and 13 Jbeta was performed with immunoSEQ multiplex PCR. TCRdb re-called the immunoSEQ multiplex PCR reads through MiXCR, storing one row per CDR3 protein. The sample lists 130,000 or so distinct CDR3 sequences, over 75% occurring once. This sample was included in a study of CD8 T cells in Susac syndrome.

The receptor's source is a human donor with multiple sclerosis. The sequencing input was CD8+ T cells from PBMCs. The chain uses TRBV30 and TRBJ1-6, with a possible D match to TRBD1 (6 bases). The CDR3 DNA is TGTGCCTGGAGACCCCCCCGGACAGAATCCACGGTGAATAATTCACCCCTCCACTTT. Translated: CAWRPPRTESTVNNSPLHF.